A single sample gave rise to the 25 T cell receptor beta chains below, sequenced in a study of Ad26.COV2.S vaccination and SARS-CoV-2 variants. Treatment defined: about 20 received Ad26.COV2.S at low or high dose, single or two shots; about five received placebo; per-sample allocation not given. Day 63 following the first vaccine or placebo injection was when the samples were taken. Assay: immunoSEQ multiplex PCR; the TCRdb copy retains only in-frame clones and omits some. The sample shows 300,000 to 450,000 clones, roughly 84% of them seen only once. The source was peripheral blood, collected in a trial of Ad26.COV2.S vaccine versus placebo. The receptors were gathered from a person aged 18 to 65 who received the Ad26.COV2.S COVID-19 vaccine or a placebo.

V usage is TRBV7-9 and J usage is TRBJ2-2; D ambiguous. Germline V gives CDR1 SEHNR, CDR2 FQNEAQ (reference sequence). Trimming took 5 bases from V and 6 from J, leaving 10 bases between them. The CDR3 has 13 amino acids. Here the CDR3 DNA reads TGTGCCAGCAGCCCTACCCTGGCCGGGGAGCTGTTTTTT. Translated: CASSPTLAGELFF.

The rearrangement links TRBV19 to TRBJ2-7; no firm D call. V lost 2 bases to trimming and J lost 2 bases, with 7 bases between them. Per germline, CDR1 LNHDA and CDR2 SQIVND (reference sequence). The CDR3 totals 13 residues. CDR3 sequence: CASSIMMAYEQYF. CDR3 DNA: TGTGCCAGTAGTATAATGATGGCCTACGAGCAGTACTTC.

The rearrangement joins TRBV6-5 to TRBJ2-5; D is ambiguous. Germline V gene data show CDR1 as MNHEY and CDR2 as SVGAGI. CDR3 length: 13 residues. Trimming left V 6 bases short and J 1 base short, with 9 bases between. CDR3 sequence reads: CASSQSSQETQYF. The CDR3 nucleotides read TGTGCCAGCAGCCAGTCTAGCCAAGAGACCCAGTACTTC.

The chain recombines TRBV28 with TRBJ2-4; D ambiguous. Trimming stripped 6 bases from V and 0 bases from J, with 18 bases between. This CDR3 region has 17 residues. Germline V gene lookup returns CDR1 MDHEN and CDR2 SYDVKM. The CDR3 DNA follows: TGTGCCAGCAGCCCAGAAACGTCAACTATAGCCAAAAACATTCAGTACTTC. Its protein product is CASSPETSTIAKNIQYF.

The V call is TRBV7-2, the J call TRBJ1-3, with D tentatively TRBD1 (5 bases). The length of the CDR3 is 16 residues. Germline CDR1 reads SGHTA; CDR2 reads FQGNSA. Deletions cut 5 bases from V and 4 bases from J, with 18 bases between. CDR3 sequence: CASSAWGINSGNTIYF. The DNA of the CDR3 is TGTGCCAGCAGCGCCTGGGGGATCAACTCCGGAAACACCATATATTTT.

The J gene is TRBJ2-5, the V gene TRBV24-1; D might be TRBD2 (6 bases). The V end was cut by 5 bases, the J end by 4 bases, with 13 bases between. From germline, CDR1 is KGHDR and CDR2 SFDVKD. The CDR3 consists of 14 residues. CDR3 residues: CATSGPMGGETQYF. In nucleotides, the CDR3 is TGTGCCACCAGTGGCCCCATGGGGGGAGAGACCCAGTACTTC.

The chain recombines TRBV10-3 with TRBJ2-2; 9 bases line up with TRBD1. The CDR3 consists of 15 residues. After removal of 7 bases from V and 3 bases from J, the junction contained 6 bases not matched to a gene. Germline values: CDR1 ENHRY, CDR2 SYGVKD. The CDR3 is CAINPGQGDTGELFF. The CDR3 DNA sequence: TGTGCCATCAACCCGGGACAGGGAGACACCGGGGAGCTGTTTTTT.

V is TRBV5-1 and J is TRBJ2-7, with 7 bases matching TRBD2. Germline lookup yields CDR1 SGHRS and CDR2 YFSETQ. The CDR3 loop spans 18 amino acids. V lost 9 bases and J lost 5; bases outside the gene matches: 26. The CDR3 nucleotides are TGCGCCATCCTAACCGAGCGGGATACGGGCCGATTGAGGCACGAGCAGTACTTC. This sequence encodes CAILTERDTGRLRHEQYF.

The chain uses TRBV18 and TRBJ2-7; 8 bases agree with TRBD2. The germline V gene has CDR1 KGHSH and CDR2 LQKENI. V shed 0 bases and J 5 bases; nucleotides not matched to a gene: 6. This CDR3 has 15 residues. The CDR3 region is CASSPPAGGVNEQYF. CDR3 nucleotide sequence: TGTGCCAGCTCACCACCTGCGGGAGGAGTGAACGAGCAGTACTTC.

This clone came up a few times. This chain joins TRBV12-3 or TRBV12-4 and TRBJ2-7, with TRBD2 matching 7 bases. V gave up 6 bases and J gave up 4 bases; unmatched junction bases: 3. This CDR3 has 12 residues. This CDR3 reads CASSPGGYEQYF. The CDR3 DNA reads TGTGCCAGCAGCCCCGGGGGGTACGAGCAGTACTTC.

The chain recombines TRBV27 with TRBJ1-2; unclear D gene. Trimming took off 4 bases at V and 4 bases at J, with 10 bases between the two ends. The CDR3 consists of 13 residues. CDR1 MNHEY and CDR2 SMNVEV come from the germline V gene (reference sequence). The CDR3 spells CASSWREGYGYTF. The DNA for the CDR3 is TGTGCCAGCAGTTGGAGGGAGGGCTATGGCTACACCTTC.

The V and J genes are TRBV7-2 and TRBJ2-1; 10 positions agree with TRBD2. In germline, CDR1 is SGHTA, CDR2 FQGNSA. Germline trimming cut 5 bases from V and 1 base from J; bases unmatched to any gene: 8. This CDR3 is 17 amino acids long. As DNA, the CDR3 is TGTGCCAGCAGCCCAAGGACTAGCGGATCGTCCTACAATGAGCAGTTCTTC. Translation gives CASSPRTSGSSYNEQFF.

CDR3 in DNA: TGTGCCAGCAGCGAGGCACAGGGGTACCAAGAGACCCAGTACTTC. The encoded protein is CASSEAQGYQETQYF. This sequence joins TRBV7-9 and TRBJ2-5; 7 bases line up with TRBD1. Per the germline V gene, CDR1 is SEHNR and CDR2 is FQNEAQ (reference sequence). Trimming at V came to 5 bases and at J to 0 bases, leaving 6 bases not matched to a gene. The CDR3 totals 15 residues.

This clone was seen only once. The chain is built from TRBV6-5 and TRBJ1-5, with 8 bases fitting TRBD1. Per the germline V gene, CDR1 is MNHEY and CDR2 is SVGAGI. With V trimmed by 5 bases and J by 1 base, 4 bases remained unmatched. This CDR3 is 15 amino acids long. This chain's CDR3 is CASSIGTGSNQPQHF. The CDR3 coding sequence is TGTGCCAGCAGTATTGGGACAGGCAGCAATCAGCCCCAGCATTTT.

V and J are TRBV5-4 and TRBJ1-4; D is ambiguous. Germline CDR1 is SGHNT and CDR2 is YYREEE (reference sequence). This CDR3 is built from 13 residues. V was trimmed by 4 bases and J by 8 bases, leaving 12 bases between them. The CDR3 bases are TGTGCCAGCAGCGCGGACTCGGCCGAAAAACTGTTTTTT. It encodes CASSADSAEKLFF. Full variable domain (outside the CDR3, taken from reference TRBV5-4 and TRBJ1-4): ETGVTQSPTHLIKTRGQQVTLRCSSQSGHNTVSWYQQALGQGPQFIFQYYREEENGRGNFPPRFSGLQFPNYSSELNVNALELDDSALYLCASSADSAEKLFFGSGTQLSVL.

The gene calls are TRBV7-6 and TRBJ2-1, with D possibly matching TRBD2 (6 bases). Germline CDR1 is SGHVS and CDR2 is FNYEAQ. Trimming left V 6 bases short and J 0 bases short, with 18 bases between. The CDR3 contains 17 residues. The CDR3 sequence is CASSPEGGRPSYNEQFF. CDR3 coding DNA: TGTGCCAGCAGTCCAGAAGGAGGGCGGCCCTCCTACAATGAGCAGTTCTTC.

This chain links TRBV18 with TRBJ2-6; 9 bases align to TRBD2. The CDR3 sequence is 18 residues long. V gave up 3 bases and J gave up 0 bases; unmatched junction bases: 6. Germline V gives CDR1 KGHSH, CDR2 LQKENI. CDR3: CASSPKAGGHSGANVLTF. In DNA form, the CDR3 reads TGTGCCAGCTCACCTAAAGCGGGGGGACACTCTGGGGCCAACGTCCTGACTTTC.

Here the CDR3 reads CASSYAGVEQYF. The DNA of the CDR3 is TGTGCCAGCAGTTACGCAGGGGTTGAGCAGTACTTC. The chain uses TRBV6-5 and TRBJ2-7, with a possible D match to TRBD1 (6 bases). The V end lost 2 bases, the J end lost 7 bases, and 9 bases lay between the germline ends. The CDR3 spans 12 residues. Germline V gene sequence: CDR1 MNHEY, CDR2 SVGAGI.

The V call is TRBV19, the J call TRBJ2-3; TRBD1 is a possible D gene (5 bases). The CDR3 contains 15 residues. Trimming cost V 1 base and J 4 bases, with 12 bases left between them. Germline-derived CDR1 and CDR2 are LNHDA and SQIVND (reference sequence). The CDR3 spells CASSIAGYRADTQYF. The CDR3 nucleotides read TGTGCCAGTAGTATAGCAGGGTATCGGGCAGATACGCAGTATTTT.

This clone was picked up many times. The rearrangement links TRBV29-1 to TRBJ1-5, with D unclear. V gave up 4 bases and J gave up 6 bases, with 13 bases separating them. CDR3 length: 13 amino acids. CDR1 and CDR2 (germline): SQVTM, ANQGSEA. The CDR3 DNA follows: TGCAGCGTTGTGTCCAGTCGGAGTCAGCCCCAGCATTTT. This codes for CSVVSSRSQPQHF.

The chain combines TRBV27 with TRBJ2-2, with D uncertain. This CDR3 is 15 amino acids long. V shed 0 bases and J shed 1 base, with 6 bases lying between them. Germline loops: CDR1 MNHEY, CDR2 SMNVEV (reference sequence). This CDR3 reads CASSLSIENTGELFF. The CDR3 DNA reads TGTGCCAGCAGTTTATCGATAGAGAACACCGGGGAGCTGTTTTTT.

This clone was counted a few times. V usage is TRBV19 and J usage is TRBJ2-2; unclear D gene. The germline V gene has CDR1 LNHDA and CDR2 SQIVND (reference sequence). CDR3 length: 13 amino acids. The germline V and J ends were trimmed by 8 bases and 0 bases, with 7 bases remaining between them. Here the CDR3 reads CASQLSNTGELFF. CDR3 in DNA: TGTGCCAGTCAGCTTTCGAACACCGGGGAGCTGTTTTTT.

This clone was recorded only once. The rearrangement uses TRBV18 and TRBJ2-5; maybe TRBD2 (5 bases). The CDR3 loop spans 12 amino acids. The V end was cut by 2 bases, the J end by 7 bases, with 8 bases between. CDR1 and CDR2 from the germline V gene are KGHSH and LQKENI. The CDR3 DNA sequence: TGTGCCAGCTCACCAGGGGAGTGGACCCAGTACTTC. Translated: CASSPGEWTQYF.

The gene calls are TRBV3-1 (or the pseudogene TRBV3-2) and TRBJ2-4; D unresolved. CDR3 size: 14 residues. CDR1 and CDR2 (germline): LGHDT, YNNKEL (reference sequence). Trimming took 1 base from V and 5 from J, leaving 9 bases between them. CDR3 in DNA: TGTGCCAGCAGCCAAGCCTGGCCAGAAAACATTCAGTACTTC. Its protein product is CASSQAWPENIQYF.

Here the CDR3 reads CASRRAGGGNTIYF. CDR3 nucleotides: TGTGCCAGCAGGAGGGCAGGGGGGGGAAACACCATATATTTT. The genes are TRBV5-4 and TRBJ1-3; 7 bases map to TRBD1. This CDR3 is built from 14 residues. Germline V CDR1 and CDR2: SGHNT, YYREEE (reference sequence). Trimming cost V 5 bases and J 4 bases; bases outside gene matches: 6.